The source of this T cell receptor (beta chain) is a study of blood T cell repertoires in COVID-19. Overall study context: Sites across the United States, Italy and Spain contributed samples from acute and convalescent COVID-19. Nucleic acid was either cDNA or gDNA, and it came from T cells, B-cell-depleted T cells, or PBMCs.

Enrolment of Seattle patients took place during active infection, and they were followed longitudinally. The table came from immunoSEQ multiplex PCR; TCRdb's copy has only in-frame clones and leaves some out. Of 100,000 to 150,000 clones in the sample, about nine tenths were seen once. The length of the CDR3 is 17 residues. CDR1 is LGHNA and CDR2 is YSLEER in the germline V gene. V dropped 0 bases and J dropped 0 bases, with 12 bases sitting between them. The genes are TRBV4-3 and TRBJ1-5; perhaps TRBD1 as D (5 bases). Input material: peripheral blood. This TCR derives from a man in his fifties or sixties with COVID-19, enrolled during active disease. CDR3 DNA sequence: TGCGCCAGCAGCCAAGAGAGAACAGGTTATAGCAATCAGCCCCAGCATTTT. Translation gives CASSQERTGYSNQPQHF.